These 4 T cell receptor beta chains were all obtained from the same sample, sequenced in a study of T cells in Graves' hyperthyroidism and ophthalmopathy (dated by TCRdb to about 2019). The library was prepared using multiplex PCR. Instrument used: Illumina HiSeq 2000. TCR beta CDR3 regions were amplified from RNA transcripts. The first round of RT-PCR for the TCR CDR3 was performed with the HTBI primer set and the Qiagen OneStep RT-PCR kit. Through fastp at Q25 and MiXCR, TCRdb rebuilt clones from the public reads, retaining in-frame beta chains. For every CDR3 protein sequence, its rows merge into one entry that carries the most common genes and DNA. This sample lists 800,000 or so distinct CDR3 sequences; about two fifths were detected once. In total, the top ten clones hold around 10% of the sample. The material sequenced was blood. All receptors derive from a man aged 18 to 35 with Graves' hyperthyroidism.

This clonotype showed up just once. The gene calls are TRBV9 and TRBJ2-7; 7 bases align to TRBD1. V lost 2 bases and J lost 4; bases outside the gene matches: 9. The CDR3 is made up of 15 amino acids. CDR1 SGDLS and CDR2 YYNGEE come from the germline V gene. CDR3 bases: TGTGCCAGCAGCGTTGTGGGGACAGATTCTTACGAGCAGTACTTC. Translated: CASSVVGTDSYEQYF. Supplemented by reference TRBV9 and TRBJ2-7, the full variable domain reads DSGVTQTPKHLITATGQRVTLRCSPRSGDLSVYWYQQSLDQGLQFLIQYYNGEERAKGNILERFSAQQFPDLHSELNLSSLELGDSALYFCASSVVGTDSYEQYFGPGTRLTVT.

This rearrangement joins TRBV7-8 to TRBJ2-5; no clear D gene. Germline-derived CDR1 and CDR2 are SGHVS and FQNEAQ. There are 14 residues in the CDR3. Trimming removed 8 bases at V and 4 bases at J, with 17 bases between. In DNA form, the CDR3 reads TGTGCCAGCTCACCACCCGCTAATCGAGAGACCCAGTACTTC. Its translation: CASSPPANRETQYF.

The J gene is TRBJ1-2, the V gene TRBV7-2; D remains ambiguous. The V end was cut by 5 bases, the J end by 4 bases, with 23 bases between. CDR1 SGHTA and CDR2 FQGNSA come from the germline V gene. This CDR3 comprises 17 residues. In DNA, the CDR3 is TGTGCCAGCAGCCCCCCTAACATCGCACCTGGATCCTATGGCTACACCTTC. Its translation: CASSPPNIAPGSYGYTF.

This sequence joins TRBV9 and TRBJ1-3; D gene uncertain. CDR3 length: 14 amino acids. V shed 3 bases and J shed 0 bases, with 7 bases lying between them. Germline assignment: CDR1 SGDLS and CDR2 YYNGEE. In nucleotides, the CDR3 is TGTGCCAGCAGCGCAAGAAGCTCTGGAAACACCATATATTTT. Translating gives CASSARSSGNTIYF.